This record looks at one T cell receptor beta chain sequence and its context. The target antigen is unknown. This record belongs to a study of Ad26.COV2.S vaccination and SARS-CoV-2 variants. Study outcomes and limitations: Similar non-spike TCR breadth was observed in recipients of vaccine and of placebo.

Measured with immunoSEQ multiplex PCR; TCRdb has only the in-frame clones, and not every one. Found here are a few hundred thousand clones, under 90% of them singletons; the top ten hold 5% to 6.5%. Treatment meaning: approximately 18 received Ad26.COV2.S at low or high dose, single or two shots; roughly five received placebo; per-sample allocation not given. Day 63 following the first vaccine or placebo injection was when the samples were taken. The V end lost 4 bases, the J end lost 6 bases, and 15 bases lay between the germline ends. The CDR3 loop spans 14 amino acids. CDR1 SGHNT and CDR2 YENEEA come from the germline V gene.

Sequencing was performed on peripheral blood, taken in a trial of Ad26.COV2.S vaccine versus placebo. The TCR was taken from a person between 18 and 59 years old who received the Ad26.COV2.S COVID-19 vaccine or a placebo. The chain couples TRBV11-3 to TRBJ1-2; unclear D gene. CDR3 residues: CASSSDRSGDGYTF. In nucleotides, the CDR3 is TGTGCCAGCAGCTCGGATAGGAGTGGAGATGGCTACACCTTC.